This T cell receptor (beta chain) is drawn from a study of PD-L1 blockade in urothelial cancer. Looking at the study overall: Investigators checked blood 3 weeks (second dose) and 6 weeks after treatment start.

Each PCR contained spiked-in synthetic TCR analog templates. Some clones are missing from TCRdb's copy, which holds only in-frame ones; the method was immunoSEQ multiplex PCR. This sample has 100,000 to 150,000 clones, with about 88% found just once. The sample's time point: pretreatment peripheral blood. Sequencing was performed on PBMCs, taken around atezolizumab (anti-PD-L1) treatment. This clonotype originated in a man between 45 and 60 years old with urothelial cancer.

CDR3 loop: CASSLVAGTSGYSYEQYF. Here the CDR3 DNA reads TGTGCCAGCAGCTTAGTCGCCGGGACTAGCGGGTACTCCTACGAGCAGTACTTC. The chain employs TRBV7-2 and TRBJ2-7, with 12 nucleotides matching TRBD2. The CDR3 is 18 amino acids. Unmatched junction bases numbered 7, after V lost 1 base and J lost 0 bases. Germline V lookup: CDR1 SGHTA, CDR2 FQGNSA.